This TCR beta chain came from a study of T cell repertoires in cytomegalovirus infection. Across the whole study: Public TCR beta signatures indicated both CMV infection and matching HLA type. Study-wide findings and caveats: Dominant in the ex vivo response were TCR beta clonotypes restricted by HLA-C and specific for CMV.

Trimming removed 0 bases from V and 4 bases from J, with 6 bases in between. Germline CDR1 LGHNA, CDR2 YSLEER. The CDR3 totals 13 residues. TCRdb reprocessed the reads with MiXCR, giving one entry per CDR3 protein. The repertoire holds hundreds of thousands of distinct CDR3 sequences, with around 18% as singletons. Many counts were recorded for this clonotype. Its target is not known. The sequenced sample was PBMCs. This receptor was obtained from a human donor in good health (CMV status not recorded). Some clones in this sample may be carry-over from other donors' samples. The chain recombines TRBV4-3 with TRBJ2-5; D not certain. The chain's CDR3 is CASSQEVGETQYF. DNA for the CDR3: TGCGCCAGCAGCCAAGAGGTAGGAGAGACCCAGTACTTC.